These 18 T cell receptor beta chains came from one sample sequenced in a study of T cell responses to AZD1222 COVID-19 vaccine. Assay used: immunoSEQ multiplex PCR; TCRdb lists only in-frame clones, some missing. The table lists about 140,000 clones, about 92% of them singletons. The sequencing here drew on peripheral blood, taken on day 0 of AZD1222 vaccination. The source of these receptors is an adult in good health.

This sequence joins TRBV5-4 and TRBJ2-7, with 12 bases matching TRBD2. CDR3 length: 16 residues. The junction had 11 bases not matched to a gene; V was cut back by 0 bases and J by 10 bases. Germline V gene lookup returns CDR1 SGHNT and CDR2 YYREEE (reference sequence). CDR3 DNA: TGTGCCAGCAGCTTGGGGACTAGCGGGGATCTACGAGAACAGTACTTC. Its protein product is CASSLGTSGDLREQYF.

The chain carries TRBV25-1 and TRBJ2-2, with D unresolved. The V end was cut by 3 bases, the J end by 4 bases, with 9 bases between. The CDR3 extends over 14 amino acids. Looked up from germline, CDR1 is MGHDK and CDR2 is SYGVNS. CDR3 residues: CASSDFVSTGELFF. CDR3 nucleotides: TGTGCCAGCAGTGATTTCGTGTCCACCGGGGAGCTGTTTTTT.

The rearrangement joins TRBV10-3 to TRBJ1-1; 8 bases agree with TRBD1. The CDR3 sequence is 13 residues long. V was pared by 5 bases and J by 7 bases, with 6 bases of the junction left unmatched. Germline loops: CDR1 ENHRY, CDR2 SYGVKD. CDR3 in DNA: TGTGCCATCAGTCCCGGACAGGGCGGTGAAGCTTTCTTT. This translates into CAISPGQGGEAFF.

V is TRBV24-1 and J is TRBJ2-2; no definite D call. V was pared by 8 bases and J by 4 bases, with 7 bases between. CDR1 KGHDR and CDR2 SFDVKD come from the germline V gene. The CDR3 spans 12 residues. Written as DNA, the CDR3 is TGTGCCACCATTGGTCTCACCGGGGAGCTGTTTTTT. It codes for CATIGLTGELFF.

The chain joins TRBV27 to TRBJ2-7; 10 bases fit TRBD2. The germline CDR1 and CDR2 sequences are MNHEY and SMNVEV (reference sequence). The trim removed 0 bases at V and 4 bases at J, leaving 3 bases unmatched. The CDR3 runs 15 residues. The CDR3 DNA follows: TGTGCCAGCAGTTTATCGCCTAGCGGGAGTTACGAGCAGTACTTC. Translation: CASSLSPSGSYEQYF.

The gene calls are TRBV2 and TRBJ1-5; D gene ambiguous. This CDR3 comprises 16 residues. Trimming took off 8 bases at V and 0 bases at J, with 17 bases between the two ends. From germline, CDR1 is SNHLY and CDR2 FYNNEI. The CDR3 here is CASQDERPYSNQPQHF. CDR3 DNA: TGTGCCAGCCAAGACGAACGGCCGTATAGCAATCAGCCCCAGCATTTT.

The count of this clone is one. The chain couples TRBV5-1 to TRBJ1-1; 7 bases are shared with TRBD1. The CDR3 is made up of 13 amino acids. Germline V gene data show CDR1 as SGHRS and CDR2 as YFSETQ. V lost 4 bases and J lost 5; bases outside the gene matches: 5. The CDR3 reads CASSKTGDTEAFF. The CDR3 DNA sequence: TGCGCCAGCAGCAAAACAGGGGATACTGAAGCTTTCTTT.

V gene TRBV29-1 combines with J gene TRBJ1-3, with D maybe TRBD1 (6 bases). This CDR3 has 14 amino acids. The V and J ends lost 3 bases and 4 bases respectively, with 13 bases between them. Germline assignment: CDR1 SQVTM and CDR2 ANQGSEA. CDR3 in amino acids: CSVEWGARGNTIYF. As DNA, the CDR3 is TGCAGCGTTGAGTGGGGGGCGCGGGGAAACACCATATATTTT. Supplemented by reference TRBV29-1 and TRBJ1-3, the full variable domain reads SAVISQKPSRDICQRGTSLTIQCQVDSQVTMMFWYRQQPGQSLTLIATANQGSEATYESGFVIDKFPISRPNLTFSTLTVSNMSPEDSSIYLCSVEWGARGNTIYFGEGSWLTVV.

The chain is built from TRBV5-1 and TRBJ2-3; 7 bases align to TRBD2. Germline values: CDR1 SGHRS, CDR2 YFSETQ. CDR3 size: 16 residues. Trimming at V came to 1 base and at J to 0 bases, leaving 5 bases not matched to a gene. The CDR3 nucleotides are TGCGCCAGCAGCTTGAGTGGGAGGGCCAGCACAGATACGCAGTATTTT. Its protein is CASSLSGRASTDTQYF.

The J gene is TRBJ2-3, the V gene TRBV7-9; tentatively, D is TRBD2 (5 bases). Germline assignment: CDR1 SEHNR and CDR2 FQNEAQ (reference sequence). This CDR3 is 14 amino acids long. V lost 5 bases and J 1 base, leaving 10 bases between the germline ends. CDR3 coding DNA: TGTGCCAGCAGCCGAATCGGGGGCACAGATACGCAGTATTTT. This encodes CASSRIGGTDTQYF.

On this clone: An end of the junction differs from the germline gene, which may be a read error. As DNA, the CDR3 is TGTGCCAGCACCTTACAGGGGGCGAGGGCTGAAGCTTTCTTT. Translation: CASTLQGARAEAFF. The rearrangement uses TRBV11-2 and TRBJ1-1, with 9 bases identical to TRBD1. This CDR3 is built from 14 residues. Looked up from germline, CDR1 is SGHAT and CDR2 is FQNNGV.

The genes are TRBV11-2 and TRBJ2-3; D not resolved. Trimming stripped 5 bases from V and 0 bases from J, with 15 bases between. The CDR3 length is 16 residues. CDR1 and CDR2 from the germline V gene are SGHAT and FQNNGV. The CDR3 DNA reads TGTGCCAGCAGCCCCCGACCACTGACTAGCACAGATACGCAGTATTTT. It translates to CASSPRPLTSTDTQYF.

This clone showed up just once. This chain uses TRBV28 with TRBJ1-5, with 7 bases identical to TRBD1. This CDR3 is 15 amino acids long. The V gene's germline CDR1 is MDHEN and CDR2 SYDVKM. V shed 6 bases, J shed 1 base, and the junction held 6 bases outside the gene matches. The CDR3 spells CASRSQGTSNQPQHF. The CDR3 DNA is TGTGCCAGCAGATCACAGGGGACGAGCAATCAGCCCCAGCATTTT.

The chain couples TRBV18 to TRBJ2-3; D is possibly TRBD2 (6 bases). V gave up 5 bases and J gave up 2 bases, with 14 bases separating them. CDR1 is KGHSH, CDR2 LQKENI, per germline. CDR3 length: 15 residues. The CDR3 DNA reads as TGTGCCAGCTCAGAAACCGGGACTTACACAGATACGCAGTATTTT. Its protein is CASSETGTYTDTQYF. Based on the CDR3 plus reference TRBV18 and TRBJ2-3, the full variable domain is NAGVMQNPRHLVRRRGQEARLRCSPMKGHSHVYWYRQLPEEGLKFMVYLQKENIIDESGMPKERFSAEFPKEGPSILRIQQVVRGDSAAYFCASSETGTYTDTQYFGPGTRLTVL.

The chain carries TRBV18 and TRBJ2-5, with 10 bases matching TRBD2. The V gene's germline CDR1 is KGHSH and CDR2 LQKENI. V was clipped by 0 bases and J by 5 bases; unmatched bases: 6. CDR3 size: 16 residues. The CDR3 DNA reads as TGTGCCAGCTCACCACCGAAAGGACTAGCGGTCGAGACCCAGTACTTC. This translates into CASSPPKGLAVETQYF.

The chain has TRBV9 and TRBJ2-3; D call uncertain. The length of the CDR3 is 15 residues. Trimming took 4 bases from V and 1 from J, leaving 13 bases between them. The germline V gene has CDR1 SGDLS and CDR2 YYNGEE. The CDR3 loop reads CASSQTRRGTDTQYF. Written as DNA, the CDR3 is TGTGCCAGCAGCCAAACCCGCCGGGGCACAGATACGCAGTATTTT.

The chain carries TRBV6-4 and TRBJ1-1, with D hard to call. The length of the CDR3 is 13 residues. The germline gives CDR1 MRHNA, CDR2 SNTAGT. Trimming stripped 1 base from V and 1 base from J, with 4 bases between. In DNA, the CDR3 is TGTGCCAGCAGTGACTTGTCGAACACTGAAGCTTTCTTT. Encoded protein: CASSDLSNTEAFF.

The rearrangement uses TRBV30 and TRBJ2-7, with 9 bases fitting TRBD2. Trimming removed 8 bases from V and 3 bases from J; junction bases left unmatched: 8. The CDR3 is 13 residues long. The germline CDR1 and CDR2 sequences are GTSNPN and SVGIG (reference sequence). CDR3 sequence: CAGTGTSSYEQYF. CDR3 nucleotides: TGTGCCGGGACCGGGACTAGCAGCTACGAGCAGTACTTC.